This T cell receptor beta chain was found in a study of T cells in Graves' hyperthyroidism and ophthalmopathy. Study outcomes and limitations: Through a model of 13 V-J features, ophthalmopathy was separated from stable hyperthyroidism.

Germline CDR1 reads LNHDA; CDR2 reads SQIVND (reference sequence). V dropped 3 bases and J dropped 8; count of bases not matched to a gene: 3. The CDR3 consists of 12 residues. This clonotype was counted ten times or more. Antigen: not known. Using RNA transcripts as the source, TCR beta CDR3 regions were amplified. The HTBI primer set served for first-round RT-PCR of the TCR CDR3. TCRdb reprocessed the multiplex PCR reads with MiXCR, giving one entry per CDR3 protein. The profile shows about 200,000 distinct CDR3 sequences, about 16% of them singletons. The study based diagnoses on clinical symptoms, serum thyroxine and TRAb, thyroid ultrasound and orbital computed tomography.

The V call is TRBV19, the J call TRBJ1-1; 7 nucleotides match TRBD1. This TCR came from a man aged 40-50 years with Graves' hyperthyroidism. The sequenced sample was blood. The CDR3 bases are TGTGCCAGTAGTATGAAACAGGGGGAAGCTTTCTTT. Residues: CASSMKQGEAFF.